The T cell receptor beta chain described here comes from a study of cytomegalovirus exposure and HLA in healthy donors. CDR3 length: 16 amino acids. Between the trimmed V and J ends, which lost 0 bases and 14 bases, there was a span of 23 bases. The germline CDR1 and CDR2 sequences are LNHNV and YYDKDF (reference sequence). General study points: Near-uniform donor sequencing depth was presumed by presence/absence analyses. According to a later analysis, donors in an Asian-associated ancestry cluster reportedly had fewer N-insertions than the roughly 720-donor mean.

Vbeta (60) and Jbeta (13) primers were used in the PCR. TCRdb's table, derived via immunoSEQ multiplex PCR, lists solely in-frame clones and lacks some. The table records 70,000 to 95,000 clones, around 84% of them present only once. About this clone: The antigen remains undetermined.

This TCR was sampled from a young man in good health and CMV-seronegative. The chain has TRBV15 and TRBJ1-5; D remains unclear. The sequencing input was PBMCs. The CDR3: CATSRDPNPEGNEKHF. The CDR3 DNA reads TGTGCCACCAGCAGAGATCCCAACCCCGAGGGCAATGAAAAGCATTTT. Full variable domain (rest looked up from reference TRBV15 and TRBJ1-5): DAMVIQNPRYQVTQFGKPVTLSCSQTLNHNVMYWYQQKSSQAPKLLFHYYDKDFNNEADTPDNFQSRRPNTSFCFLDIRSPGLGDTAMYLCATSRDPNPEGNEKHFGDGTRLSIL.